Listed below are T cell receptor beta chains from one sample, sequenced in a study of technical replicates of blood from a few donors. The data were produced by immunoSEQ multiplex PCR, yet TCRdb's version contains in-frame clones alone and is incomplete. The top ten clones hold 0.25% to 0.35% of a sample with about 68,000 clones, approximately 97% of them seen once. Sequencing was done on a sample of T cells isolated from PBMCs. These receptors all come from a human donor in good health. The CDR3 runs from the conserved cysteine through the conserved F or W. A D gene is named only where the DNA matches it firmly. Clone size is given for some rows only: seen once, a few or many times, or a class if the clone is expanded.

cdr3_nt cdr3_aa clone_size d_call j_call v_call
TGTGCCAGCAGCTTAGGACTAGCGAGCACAGATACGCAGTATTTT CASSLGLASTDTQYF . TRBD2 TRBJ2-3 TRBV7-3
TGTGCCACCAGCGGCTCCGGGACTAGCGGCTACGAGCAGTACTTC CATSGSGTSGYEQYF . TRBD2 TRBJ2-7 TRBV15
TGTGCCAGCTCACCAAGGGGCAACGTCCTGACTTTC CASSPRGNVLTF . . TRBJ2-6 TRBV18
TGTGCCAGCAGCTGGGCAGGGGATCAGCCCCAGCATTTT CASSWAGDQPQHF . . TRBJ1-5 TRBV11-3
TGTGCCAGCAGTAAACTAGCGGGAGGGTCGGTAGATACGCAGTATTTT CASSKLAGGSVDTQYF . TRBD2 TRBJ2-3 TRBV7-2
TGTGCCAGCAGTTTAACGGTCGCCGGGGAGCTGTTTTTT CASSLTVAGELFF . . TRBJ2-2 TRBV27
TGTGCCAGCAGCCTACTCCTAGCGGGAGGATCCTACGAGCAGTACTTC CASSLLLAGGSYEQYF . TRBD2 TRBJ2-7 TRBV11-3
TGTGCCAGCAGCCTAGGAAGGAGAGAGAACACTGAAGCTTTCTTT CASSLGRRENTEAFF . . TRBJ1-1 TRBV7-8
TGTGCCAGCAGACAGACGGTGACTAGTATTAATGAGCAGTTCTTC CASRQTVTSINEQFF . . TRBJ2-1 TRBV6-5
TGTGCCAGCAGCGCCCGTAGGGGGAATGAGCAGTTCTTC CASSARRGNEQFF . . TRBJ2-1 TRBV7-3
TGCGCCAGCAGCCCCCTAGCGACTCTTAACACCGGGGAGCTGTTTTTT CASSPLATLNTGELFF once . TRBJ2-2 TRBV5-1
TGTGCCAGCAGTTACTCGAGGCTAGAGGGAGAGACCCAGTACTTC CASSYSRLEGETQYF . . TRBJ2-5 TRBV6-6
TGCAGCGTTGAAAGGAGGGCAGAAACCCACTACGAGCAGTACTTC CSVERRAETHYEQYF . . TRBJ2-7 TRBV29-1
TGCAGCGTTGCTGCTAGCGGCAACTACAATGAGCAGTTCTTC CSVAASGNYNEQFF . TRBD2 TRBJ2-1 TRBV29-1
TGTGCCAGCAGTATTGGACTAGCTGTCTACGAGCAGTACTTC CASSIGLAVYEQYF . TRBD2 TRBJ2-7 TRBV6-1
TGTGCCACCCGAGAAGAGACAGGGGGCATCACCGGGGAGCTGTTTTTT CATREETGGITGELFF . TRBD1 TRBJ2-2 TRBV28
TGTGCCAGCAGCCTGTACAGGGGGCTACCCTACGAGCAGTACTTC CASSLYRGLPYEQYF . TRBD1 TRBJ2-7 TRBV13
TGTGCCAGCAGTACAGTAAACGGAAACACCATATATTTT CASSTVNGNTIYF . . TRBJ1-3 TRBV28
TGTGCCAGTACCTCTATGGTCGGGTCGGTGTCGACCCAGTACTTC CASTSMVGSVSTQYF . . TRBJ2-5 TRBV19
TGTGCCAGCAGTCCCGGGACAGTCGTTGCCTACGAGCAGTACTTC CASSPGTVVAYEQYF . TRBD1 TRBJ2-7 TRBV7-3
TGCAGCGTCGTTAACCGGGACAGTTCCTTTGGCTACACCTTC CSVVNRDSSFGYTF . TRBD1 TRBJ1-2 TRBV29-1
TGTGCCAGCAGTGTAGTACTAGCGGGAGCCACGGGGGAGACCCAGTACTTC CASSVVLAGATGETQYF . TRBD2 TRBJ2-5 TRBV2
TGTGCCAGCAGTGAGGTACGACTAGTATGGAAAGATACGCAGTATTTT CASSEVRLVWKDTQYF . . TRBJ2-3 TRBV6-1
TGTGCTAGTGGTTTGGAGCGGGAGATCTACGAGCAGTACTTC CASGLEREIYEQYF . TRBD2 TRBJ2-7 TRBV12-5
TGTGCCAGCAGCTCGGGACAAGCCAACACTGAAGCTTTCTTT CASSSGQANTEAFF few . TRBJ1-1 TRBV13
TGTGCCAGTAGAGCCGGAGGGACCCTGAACACTGAAGCTTTCTTT CASRAGGTLNTEAFF . . TRBJ1-1 TRBV19
TGTGCCAGCAGCCCCCTCGATACGCAGTATTTT CASSPLDTQYF . . TRBJ2-3 TRBV11-2
TGTGCCAGCAGCCAACTAAACACCGGGGAGCTGTTTTTT CASSQLNTGELFF . . TRBJ2-2 TRBV9
TGTGCCAGCAGCCCTGGGACAGATGAAAAACTGTTTTTT CASSPGTDEKLFF . TRBD1 TRBJ1-4 TRBV5-8
TGTGCCAGCAGCTTAGACAGCTTCTACAATGAGCAGTTCTTC CASSLDSFYNEQFF . . TRBJ2-1 TRBV7-9
TGTGCCAGCAAGAAAATGGGATACAGGGCAAACATTCAGTACTTC CASKKMGYRANIQYF . . TRBJ2-4 TRBV21-1
TGTGCCAGCAGCTTTTCGACAGGCGGGAACACTGAAGCTTTCTTT CASSFSTGGNTEAFF once . TRBJ1-1 TRBV7-9
TGCGCCAGCAGCCAAGGGGAGGCCAGGTCGAACACCATATATTTT CASSQGEARSNTIYF . . TRBJ1-3 TRBV4-3
TGTGCCAGCTCACCAGACAAAGACAGCCTTGTCTTTCGTGAAGCTTTCTTT CASSPDKDSLVFREAFF . . TRBJ1-1 TRBV18
TGTGCCAGCAGTAGCGGTAATGAGCAGTTCTTC CASSSGNEQFF . . TRBJ2-1 TRBV6-4
TGTGCCTGGAGCTCAAGCGCCTGGGAAGCTTTCTTT CAWSSSAWEAFF . . TRBJ1-1 TRBV30
TGTGCCAGCATGGCGGGGACCTGGGAGCAGTTCTTC CASMAGTWEQFF few . TRBJ2-1 TRBV6-5
TGTGCCAGCAGCCCACAGGGGGGGGTCTATGGCTACACCTTC CASSPQGGVYGYTF . TRBD1 TRBJ1-2 TRBV6-5
TGTGCCAGCAGGAAGGCGGGCGGCGGAGAGACCCAGTACTTC CASRKAGGGETQYF . . TRBJ2-5 TRBV27
TGTGCCAGCAGCCCATTTGTCTGGACAGGGACCCACGAGCAGTACTTC CASSPFVWTGTHEQYF . TRBD1 TRBJ2-7 TRBV11-3
TGTGCCAGCAGCTTCTTTGGCGGAGTAGTAGTTAACGAGCAGTACTTC CASSFFGGVVVNEQYF . . TRBJ2-7 TRBV7-2
TGCGCCAGCAGCTTGCAGTCCCCAGGTGACACTGAAGCTTTCTTT CASSLQSPGDTEAFF . . TRBJ1-1 TRBV5-1
TGTGCCAGCCGGGGAGGGCTAGCGGGACCAGATACGCAGTATTTT CASRGGLAGPDTQYF . TRBD2 TRBJ2-3 TRBV27
TGTGCCAGCCGACGATCTAGACAGGTCTATGGCTACACCTTC CASRRSRQVYGYTF . . TRBJ1-2 TRBV6-5